Below, 7 T cell receptor beta chains from the same sample are listed, as sequenced in a study of T cells after yellow fever vaccination. TCRdb passed the 5' RACE reads through MiXCR, listing each CDR3 protein once. The table lists some 600,000 distinct CDR3 sequences, 17% of them singletons. The source was PBMCs, collected less than 6 days after the first yellow fever vaccination. Every receptor here comes from a man younger than 35 who received the YFV17D yellow fever vaccine.

The chain recombines TRBV11-2 with TRBJ1-3; D is ambiguous. The CDR3 loop spans 15 amino acids. V was clipped by 4 bases and J by 0 bases, with 10 bases between them. Germline values: CDR1 SGHAT, CDR2 FQNNGV. CDR3 loop: CASSSSVLSGNTIYF. The CDR3 DNA reads TGTGCCAGCAGCTCCAGCGTTCTCTCTGGAAACACCATATATTTT.

The V gene is TRBV2, the J gene TRBJ2-6; 7 nucleotides align to TRBD1. Germline CDR1 SNHLY, CDR2 FYNNEI. The CDR3 is 15 amino acids. V lost 2 bases and J lost 2; bases outside the gene matches: 0. The CDR3 DNA follows: TGTGCCAGCAGTGAACAGGGGGCTGGGGCCAACGTCCTGACTTTC. This codes for CASSEQGAGANVLTF. Drawing the rest from reference TRBV2 and TRBJ2-6, the complete variable domain is EPEVTQTPSHQVTQMGQEVILRCVPISNHLYFYWYRQILGQKVEFLVSFYNNEISEKSEIFDDQFSVERPDGSNFTLKIRSTKLEDSAMYFCASSEQGAGANVLTFGAGSRLTVL.

This chain uses TRBV30 with TRBJ2-1; 9 bases match TRBD2. Germline-derived CDR1 and CDR2 are GTSNPN and SVGIG (reference sequence). This CDR3 comprises 14 residues. V shed 6 bases, J shed 9 bases, and the junction held 12 bases outside the gene matches. The CDR3 coding sequence is TGTGCCTGCCGCCCGGCGGGGGGGTTCGGTGAGCAGTTCTTC. Protein: CACRPAGGFGEQFF.

The table lists this clonotype with a few counts. V and J are TRBV4-3 and TRBJ2-7; 11 nucleotides match TRBD1. From germline, CDR1 is LGHNA and CDR2 YSLEER. CDR3 length equals 15 residues. The trim removed 5 bases at V and 3 bases at J, leaving 6 bases unmatched. CDR3 residues: CASSTRTGGVYEQYF. CDR3 in DNA: TGCGCCAGCAGCACCCGGACAGGGGGCGTCTACGAGCAGTACTTC.

Regarding this clonotype: A much larger clone differs from this one at a single base, so this may be a read error. The J gene is TRBJ2-7, the V gene TRBV4-2; tentatively, D is TRBD1 (6 bases). Per the germline V gene, CDR1 is LGHNA and CDR2 is YNFKEQ. The CDR3 spans 15 residues. CDR3 protein: CPSSQEGQGIYEQYF. The CDR3 nucleotides are TGTCCCAGCAGCCAAGAGGGCCAGGGGATCTACGAGCAGTACTTC.

This clonotype was recorded a few times. CDR3 bases: TGCAGTGCTCTCTTAATGGGAGCCTACGAGCAGTACTTC. This sequence encodes CSALLMGAYEQYF. The chain carries TRBV20-1 and TRBJ2-7; D possibly corresponds to TRBD2 (5 bases). CDR3 length: 13 residues. V lost 5 bases to trimming and J lost 2 bases, with 13 bases between them. Per the germline V gene, CDR1 is DFQATT and CDR2 is SNEGSKA (reference sequence).

This clonotype was recorded at least ten times. The chain is built from TRBV3-1 and TRBJ1-2; D remains unclear. Trimming cost V 4 bases and J 8 bases, with 11 bases left between them. Germline V gives CDR1 LGHDT, CDR2 YNNKEL (reference sequence). This CDR3 contains 12 residues. CDR3 sequence reads: CASSPSGYGYTF. The DNA of the CDR3 is TGTGCCAGCAGCCCTTCAGGATACGGCTACACCTTC.